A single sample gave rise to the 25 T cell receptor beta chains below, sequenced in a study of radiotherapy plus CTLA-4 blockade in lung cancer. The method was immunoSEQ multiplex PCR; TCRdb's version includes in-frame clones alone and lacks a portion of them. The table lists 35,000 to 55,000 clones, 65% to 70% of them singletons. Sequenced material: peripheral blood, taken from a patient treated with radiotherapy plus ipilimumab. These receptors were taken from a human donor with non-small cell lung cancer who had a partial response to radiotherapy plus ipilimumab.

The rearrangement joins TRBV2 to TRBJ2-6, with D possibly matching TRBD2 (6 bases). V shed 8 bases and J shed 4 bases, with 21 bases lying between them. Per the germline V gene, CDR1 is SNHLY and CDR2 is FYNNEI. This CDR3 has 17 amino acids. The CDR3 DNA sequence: TGTGCCAGCCGAAGGCGGGGAGTAGCGTCGGGGGCCAACGTCCTGACTTTC. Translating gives CASRRRGVASGANVLTF.

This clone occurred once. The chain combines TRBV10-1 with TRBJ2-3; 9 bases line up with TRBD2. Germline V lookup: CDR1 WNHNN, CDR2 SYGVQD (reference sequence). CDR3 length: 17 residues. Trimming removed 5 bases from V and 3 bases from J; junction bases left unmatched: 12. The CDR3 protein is CASSFKSSGGETDTQYF. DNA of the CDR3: TGCGCCAGCAGTTTTAAAAGTAGCGGGGGAGAAACAGATACGCAGTATTTT.

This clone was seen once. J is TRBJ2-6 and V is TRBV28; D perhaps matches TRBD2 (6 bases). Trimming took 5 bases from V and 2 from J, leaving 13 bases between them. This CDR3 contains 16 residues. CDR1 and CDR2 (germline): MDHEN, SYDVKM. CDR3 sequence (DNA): TGTGCCAGCAGTCCCCCCGGGACTGCTGGGGCCAACGTCCTGACTTTC. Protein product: CASSPPGTAGANVLTF.

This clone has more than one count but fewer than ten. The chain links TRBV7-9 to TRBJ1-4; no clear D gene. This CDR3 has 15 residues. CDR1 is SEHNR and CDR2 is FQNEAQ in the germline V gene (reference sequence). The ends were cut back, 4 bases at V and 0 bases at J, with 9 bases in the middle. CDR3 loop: CASSYPGTTNEKLFF. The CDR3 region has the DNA TGTGCCAGCAGCTACCCCGGGACAACTAATGAAAAACTGTTTTTT.

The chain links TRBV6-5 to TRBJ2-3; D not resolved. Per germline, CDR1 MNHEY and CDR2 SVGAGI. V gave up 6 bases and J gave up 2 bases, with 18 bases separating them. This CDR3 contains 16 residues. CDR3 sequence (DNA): TGTGCCAGCAGCTACACAGACCCAACCCACACAGATACGCAGTATTTT. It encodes CASSYTDPTHTDTQYF.

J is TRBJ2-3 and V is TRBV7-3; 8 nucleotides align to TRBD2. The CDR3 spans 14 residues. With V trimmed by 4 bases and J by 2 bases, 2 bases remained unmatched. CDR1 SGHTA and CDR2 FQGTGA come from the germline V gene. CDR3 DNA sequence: TGTGCCAGCAGCTCTAGCGGGTACACAGATACGCAGTATTTT. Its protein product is CASSSSGYTDTQYF. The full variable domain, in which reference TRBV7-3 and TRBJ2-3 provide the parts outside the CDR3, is GAGVSQTPSNKVTEKGKYVELRCDPISGHTALYWYRQSLGQGPEFLIYFQGTGAADDSGLPNDRFFAVRPEGSVSTLKIQRTERGDSAVYLCASSSSGYTDTQYFGPGTRLTVL.

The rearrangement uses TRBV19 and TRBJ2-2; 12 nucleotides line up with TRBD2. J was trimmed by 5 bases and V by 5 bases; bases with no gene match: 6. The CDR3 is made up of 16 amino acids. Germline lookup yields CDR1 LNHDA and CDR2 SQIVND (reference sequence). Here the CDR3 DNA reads TGTGCCAGTAGTGCCATTCTAGCGGGAGGGACCGGGGAGCTGTTTTTT. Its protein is CASSAILAGGTGELFF.

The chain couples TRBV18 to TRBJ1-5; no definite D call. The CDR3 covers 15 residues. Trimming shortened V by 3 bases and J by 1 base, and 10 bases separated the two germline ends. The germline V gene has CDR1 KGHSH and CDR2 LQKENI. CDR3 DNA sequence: TGTGCCAGCTCACCTACGCGACTAAGCAATCAGCCCCAGCATTTT. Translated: CASSPTRLSNQPQHF. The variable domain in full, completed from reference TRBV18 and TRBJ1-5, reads NAGVMQNPRHLVRRRGQEARLRCSPMKGHSHVYWYRQLPEEGLKFMVYLQKENIIDESGMPKERFSAEFPKEGPSILRIQQVVRGDSAAYFCASSPTRLSNQPQHFGDGTRLSIL.

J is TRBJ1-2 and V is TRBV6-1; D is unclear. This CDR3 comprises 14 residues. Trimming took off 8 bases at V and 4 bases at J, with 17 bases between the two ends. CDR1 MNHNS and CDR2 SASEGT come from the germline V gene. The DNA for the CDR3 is TGTGCCAGCTCCGGCGCGGCGCTGTCCTATGGCTACACCTTC. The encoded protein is CASSGAALSYGYTF.

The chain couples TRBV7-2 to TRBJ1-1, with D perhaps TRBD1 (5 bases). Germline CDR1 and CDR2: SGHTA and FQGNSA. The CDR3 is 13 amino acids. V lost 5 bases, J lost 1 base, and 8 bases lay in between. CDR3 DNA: TGTGCCAGCAGCCGTCAGGGGAACACTGAAGCTTTCTTT. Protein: CASSRQGNTEAFF.

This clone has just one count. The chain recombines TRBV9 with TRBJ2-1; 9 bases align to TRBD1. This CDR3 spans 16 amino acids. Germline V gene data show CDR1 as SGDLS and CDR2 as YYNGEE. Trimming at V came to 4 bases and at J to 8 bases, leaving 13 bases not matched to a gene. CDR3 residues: CASSPRGTGNTDEQFF. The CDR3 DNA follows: TGTGCCAGCAGCCCTAGGGGGACAGGGAATACGGATGAGCAGTTCTTC.

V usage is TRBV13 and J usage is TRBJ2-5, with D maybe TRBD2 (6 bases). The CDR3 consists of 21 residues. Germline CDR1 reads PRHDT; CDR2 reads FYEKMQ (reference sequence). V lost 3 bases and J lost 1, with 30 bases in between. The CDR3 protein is CASSFALPGSGAANPQETQYF. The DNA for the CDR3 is TGTGCCAGCAGCTTCGCCCTTCCCGGGAGTGGGGCTGCCAACCCCCAAGAGACCCAGTACTTC.

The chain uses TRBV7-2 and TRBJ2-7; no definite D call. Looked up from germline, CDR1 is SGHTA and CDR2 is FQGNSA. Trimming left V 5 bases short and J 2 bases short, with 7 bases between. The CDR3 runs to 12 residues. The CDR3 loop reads CASSPETYEQYF. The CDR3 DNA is TGTGCCAGCAGCCCCGAGACCTACGAGCAGTACTTC.

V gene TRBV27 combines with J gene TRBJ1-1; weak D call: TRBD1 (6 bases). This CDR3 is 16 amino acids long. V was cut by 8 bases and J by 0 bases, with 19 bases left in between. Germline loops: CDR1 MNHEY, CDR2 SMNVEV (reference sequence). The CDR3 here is CASGPTGPPMNTEAFF. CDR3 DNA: TGTGCCAGCGGGCCGACAGGTCCCCCTATGAACACTGAAGCTTTCTTT.

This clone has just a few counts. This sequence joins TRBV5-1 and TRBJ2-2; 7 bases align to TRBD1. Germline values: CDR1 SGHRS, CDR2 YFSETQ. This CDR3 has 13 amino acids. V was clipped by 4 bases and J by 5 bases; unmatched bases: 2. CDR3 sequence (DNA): TGCGCCAGCAGCAAGGGACAGACCGGGGAGCTGTTTTTT. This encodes CASSKGQTGELFF. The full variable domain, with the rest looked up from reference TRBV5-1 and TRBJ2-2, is KAGVTQTPRYLIKTRGQQVTLSCSPISGHRSVSWYQQTPGQGLQFLFEYFSETQRNKGNFPGRFSGRQFSNSRSEMNVSTLELGDSALYLCASSKGQTGELFFGEGSRLTVL.

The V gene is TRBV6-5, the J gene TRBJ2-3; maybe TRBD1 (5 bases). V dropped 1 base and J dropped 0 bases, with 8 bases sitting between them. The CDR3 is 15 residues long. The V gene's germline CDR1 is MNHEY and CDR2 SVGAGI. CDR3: CASSYYRLSTDTQYF. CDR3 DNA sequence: TGTGCCAGCAGTTACTACAGGCTAAGCACAGATACGCAGTATTTT.

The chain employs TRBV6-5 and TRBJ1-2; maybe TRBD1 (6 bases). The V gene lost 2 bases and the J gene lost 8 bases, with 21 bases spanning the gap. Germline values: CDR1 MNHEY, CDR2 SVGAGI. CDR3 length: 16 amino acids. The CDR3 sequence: CASSYQLPAAGAGYTF. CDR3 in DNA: TGTGCCAGCAGTTACCAACTCCCCGCCGCGGGGGCCGGCTACACCTTC.

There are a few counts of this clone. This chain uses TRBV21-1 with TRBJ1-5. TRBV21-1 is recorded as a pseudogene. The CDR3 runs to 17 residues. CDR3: CASRQLLATWHHQPQHF. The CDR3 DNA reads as TGTGCCAGCAGGCAGCTGCTAGCTACTTGGCATCATCAGCCCCAGCATTTT.

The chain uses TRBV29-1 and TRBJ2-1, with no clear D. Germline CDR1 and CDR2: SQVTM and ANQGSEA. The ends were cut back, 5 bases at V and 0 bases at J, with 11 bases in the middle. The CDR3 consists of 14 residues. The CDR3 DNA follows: TGCAGCGTTCCTGGTAGAATCTCCTACAATGAGCAGTTCTTC. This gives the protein CSVPGRISYNEQFF.

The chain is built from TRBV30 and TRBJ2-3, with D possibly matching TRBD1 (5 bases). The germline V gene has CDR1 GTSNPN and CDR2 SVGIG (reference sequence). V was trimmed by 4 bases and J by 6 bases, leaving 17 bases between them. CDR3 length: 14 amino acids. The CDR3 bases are TGTGCCTGGAACGTGGTAGGGGTATCGGATACGCAGTATTTT. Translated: CAWNVVGVSDTQYF.

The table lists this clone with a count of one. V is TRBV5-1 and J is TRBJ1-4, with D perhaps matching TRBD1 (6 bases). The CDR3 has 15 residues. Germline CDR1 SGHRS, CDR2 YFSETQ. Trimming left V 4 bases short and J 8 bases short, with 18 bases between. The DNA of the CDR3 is TGCGCCAGCAGCCTGGCGGTGGGACAAAGCGAAAAACTGTTTTTT. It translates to CASSLAVGQSEKLFF.

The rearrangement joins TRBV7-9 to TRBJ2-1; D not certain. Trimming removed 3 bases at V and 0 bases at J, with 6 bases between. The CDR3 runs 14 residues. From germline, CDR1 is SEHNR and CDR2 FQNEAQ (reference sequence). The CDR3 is CASSLSSSYNEQFF. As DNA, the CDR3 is TGTGCCAGCAGCTTGAGTAGCTCCTACAATGAGCAGTTCTTC.

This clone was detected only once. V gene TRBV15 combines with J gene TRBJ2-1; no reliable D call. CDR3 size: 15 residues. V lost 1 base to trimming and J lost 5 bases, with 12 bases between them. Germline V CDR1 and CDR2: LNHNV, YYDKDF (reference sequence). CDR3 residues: CATSRGEAAHNEQFF. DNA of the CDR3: TGTGCCACCAGCAGAGGAGAGGCGGCTCACAATGAGCAGTTCTTC.

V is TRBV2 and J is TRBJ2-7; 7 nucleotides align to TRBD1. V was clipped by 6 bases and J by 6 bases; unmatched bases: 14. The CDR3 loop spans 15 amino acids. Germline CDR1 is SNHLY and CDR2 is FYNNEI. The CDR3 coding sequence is TGTGCCAGCAGGGAAAGGACAGGTAGCCATGGCGAGCAGTACTTC. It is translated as CASRERTGSHGEQYF.

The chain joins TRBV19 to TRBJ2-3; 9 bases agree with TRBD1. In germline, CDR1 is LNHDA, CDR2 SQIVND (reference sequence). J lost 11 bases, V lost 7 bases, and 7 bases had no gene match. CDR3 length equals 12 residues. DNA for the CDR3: TGTGCCAGTATCTCCGGGACAGGGAAGCAGTATTTT. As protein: CASISGTGKQYF.